This T cell receptor beta chain was captured by sequencing in a study of blood T cells in healthy people across ages (dated by TCRdb to between 2014 and 2017). About the investigation overall: In model experiments, roughly one uniquely barcoded TCR beta cDNA molecule per two T cells was captured by template switching. Using deep sequencing normalized with unique cDNA molecular identifiers, the study measured how TCR beta repertoire diversity changes with age. Donors were grouped into four age groups: young (average 16 years), middle-aged (39), aged (around 66) and long-lived (approximately 75). To avoid experimental bias, donors of different ages were spread randomly across the sequencing lanes. Two additional independent replicas of 1 million unique cDNA reads from the same blood draw were analyzed for two donors (one aged 18 to 29 and one aged 80 or older).

The library was obtained by 5' RACE. Sequencing was performed on an Illumina HiSeq 2500. A second PCR of roughly 6 to 11 cycles was performed with a sample-barcoded 5' primer and a J-beta primer mix. A template-switch 5' adaptor carrying 12 random nucleotides introduced a unique molecular identifier onto each TCR beta cDNA molecule. At least 2.5 million CDR3-containing paired-end reads were obtained from each sample. All of the RNA was converted into first-strand cDNA using the Mint cDNA synthesis kit, with a TRBC-specific oligonucleotide serving as the primer. Following uracil-DNA glycosylase treatment, all cDNA underwent a first 18-cycle PCR with the universal primers M1SS and BC2_uni_R. In the original analysis: For normalization, 1 million high-quality reads were randomly selected from each sample, with every read carrying a distinct molecular identifier. Reads with shared molecular identifiers were discarded instead of being binned into consensus sequences. MiTCR, with a Q25 quality threshold and the strictest error-elimination algorithm, was used for CDR3 identification, clonotype clustering and error correction. A nonparametric unseen species model with Euler transformation was used to estimate lower-bound total TCR beta diversity. The public reads were quality trimmed at Q25 with fastp and then assembled into clones with MiXCR by TCRdb, keeping productive beta chains. Entries are consolidated by CDR3 protein sequence, retaining the most common genes and DNA. These V and J calls derive from TCRdb rather than the authors' analysis. This sample comprises around 1.5 million distinct CDR3 sequences, around 59% of them detected only once. More than 6% of the sample is taken by the ten largest.

Results the study describes overall, beyond this receptor: Observed TCR beta diversity per million T cells fell roughly linearly with age, and a significant reduction was already apparent by age about 43. Compared with the aged group, more naive CD4+ T cells, fewer expanded clones and increased TCR diversity were shown by the long-lived group, suggesting age selection. The CMV infection status of donors was not known, potentially confounding age-related changes in expanded clonotypes. The percentage of naive T cells measured by flow cytometry correlated strongly with observed TCR beta diversity. Conclusive comparison of naive and antigen-experienced compartments was prevented by the profiling of bulk unsorted PBMCs. Estimates of total diversity based on one million sequenced T cells were considered lower bounds and underestimates.

The roughly 39 donors, aged 6 to 90 years, were systemically healthy Caucasian individuals from Russia. Each donor gave around 9.9 milliliters of peripheral blood, collected into EDTA-treated Vacutainer tubes. Ficoll-Paque density-gradient centrifugation was used to isolate PBMCs, with at least 7 million per sample. Total RNA, at least 5 micrograms per sample, was extracted from PBMCs with Trizol reagent. For every donor, an aliquot of PBMCs went through flow cytometry to measure the percentages of naive CD45RAhigh/CD27high T cells. Inclusive of the bounding cysteine and phenylalanine, the CDR3 is 12 residues long. CDR3 DNA is the only sequence kept; it has 36 bases, read in frame from the first base. The germline V gene (reference sequence) sets CDR1 to DFQATT and CDR2 to SNEGSKA. V is cut back by 3 bases and J by 11 bases, with 8 bases in the junction unmatched. With respect to this clonotype: What antigen it recognizes has not been identified. Qualities for individual bases were not recorded, and no much larger clone is one base off.

The clonotype comes from a man aged 18 to 30 in good health. The V gene is TRBV20-1 and the J gene is TRBJ2-5, with TRBD2 matching 8 junction bases. The sample comprised blood. The CDR3 is CSARGLGNEQYF. The nucleotide sequence is given as TGCAGTGCTAGGGGACTAGGCAATGAGCAGTACTTC.